The 14 T cell receptor beta chains below come from one sample, sequenced in a study of blood T cell repertoires in COVID-19. Only in-frame clones appear in the TCRdb table, and some are missing; sequencing was by immunoSEQ multiplex PCR. The sample shows around 100,000 clones, 87% of them seen only once. Sequencing input: peripheral blood. All receptors derive from a man aged 50 or older with acute or convalescent COVID-19.

This chain links TRBV20-1 with TRBJ2-7, with a possible D match to TRBD1 (6 bases). V dropped 3 bases and J dropped 3 bases, with 18 bases sitting between them. Germline CDR1 and CDR2: DFQATT and SNEGSKA (reference sequence). The CDR3 spans 15 residues. The chain's CDR3 is CSASWGTTGLYEQYF. CDR3 nucleotides: TGCAGTGCTAGTTGGGGGACAACCGGCCTCTACGAGCAGTACTTC.

The rearrangement links TRBV6-1 to TRBJ2-1; TRBD1 might be the D (6 bases). V was trimmed by 3 bases and J by 2 bases, leaving 11 bases between them. The CDR3 is 15 residues long. Germline CDR1 reads MNHNS; CDR2 reads SASEGT. In DNA, the CDR3 is TGTGCCAGCAGTGAGAGTCAGGGGACCTACAATGAGCAGTTCTTC. It translates to CASSESQGTYNEQFF.

This chain links TRBV28 with TRBJ2-2; D may be TRBD1 (5 bases). CDR3 length: 12 residues. V lost 9 bases and J 6 bases, leaving 11 bases between the germline ends. Looked up from germline, CDR1 is MDHEN and CDR2 is SYDVKM. As DNA, the CDR3 is TGTGCCAGTCAGGGTTACGCCGGGGAGCTGTTTTTT. It yields the protein CASQGYAGELFF.

This chain links TRBV18 with TRBJ1-1; D unclear. This CDR3 has 17 amino acids. The V gene's germline CDR1 is KGHSH and CDR2 LQKENI. The V and J ends lost 3 bases and 0 bases respectively, with 17 bases between them. CDR3 bases: TGTGCCAGCTCACCTTCCGGCGGCCCAACTATGAACACTGAAGCTTTCTTT. This translates into CASSPSGGPTMNTEAFF.

The J gene is TRBJ2-3, the V gene TRBV11-2; TRBD1 matches 7 bases. V shed 2 bases and J 6 bases; nucleotides not matched to a gene: 11. This CDR3 contains 16 residues. Germline CDR1 and CDR2: SGHAT and FQNNGV. The CDR3, as DNA: TGTGCCAGCAGCTTAAGAGGGCCGGCCAGGGGGGATACGCAGTATTTT. It codes for CASSLRGPARGDTQYF.

This chain uses TRBV18 with TRBJ2-3; 11 bases fit TRBD1. The germline CDR1 and CDR2 sequences are KGHSH and LQKENI. The CDR3 contains 16 residues. Unmatched junction bases numbered 10, after V lost 5 bases and J lost 6 bases. CDR3 in amino acids: CASSRPRTGGWDTQYF. CDR3 nucleotide sequence: TGTGCCAGCTCAAGGCCTCGGACAGGGGGCTGGGATACGCAGTATTTT.

This clone was found once. The chain carries TRBV11-3 and TRBJ2-2, with 13 nucleotides matching TRBD2. Germline values: CDR1 SGHNT, CDR2 YENEEA. The CDR3 runs 16 residues. The J segment lost 8 bases and the V segment lost 5 bases, leaving 8 bases of the junction unmatched. The CDR3 reads CASSGGTSGIGGELFF. DNA for the CDR3: TGTGCCAGCAGCGGGGGGACTAGCGGGATAGGAGGGGAGCTGTTTTTT.

CDR3 protein: CASNKKRYNSPLHF. The DNA of the CDR3 is TGTGCCAGCAATAAGAAGCGGTATAATTCACCCCTCCACTTT. The J gene is TRBJ1-6, the V gene TRBV6-6, with D hard to call. The CDR3 is 14 amino acids. Per the germline V gene, CDR1 is MNHNY and CDR2 is SVGAGI (reference sequence). V dropped 7 bases and J dropped 4 bases, with 11 bases sitting between them.

The chain has TRBV30 and TRBJ1-6, with 10 bases fitting TRBD1. CDR1 is GTSNPN and CDR2 is SVGIG in the germline V gene (reference sequence). V shed 3 bases and J 9 bases; nucleotides not matched to a gene: 2. The CDR3 is 13 amino acids. The CDR3 reads CAWRGTGASPLHF. CDR3 nucleotides: TGTGCCTGGAGGGGGACAGGGGCTTCACCCCTCCACTTT. Full variable domain (missing parts from reference TRBV30 and TRBJ1-6): SQTIHQWPATLVQPVGSPLSLECTVEGTSNPNLYWYRQAAGRGLQLLFYSVGIGQISSEVPQNLSASRPQDRQFILSSKKLLLSDSGFYLCAWRGTGASPLHFGNGTRLTVT.

The rearrangement joins TRBV30 to TRBJ2-1; 7 bases agree with TRBD1. There are 13 residues in the CDR3. J lost 1 base, V lost 7 bases, and 4 bases had no gene match. Germline CDR1 and CDR2: GTSNPN and SVGIG (reference sequence). The CDR3 reads CASDRASYNEQFF. In DNA, the CDR3 is TGTGCCTCTGACAGGGCATCCTACAATGAGCAGTTCTTC.

The chain uses TRBV5-4 and TRBJ2-1; 13 bases fit TRBD2. The CDR3 consists of 14 residues. CDR1 and CDR2 (germline): SGHNT, YYREEE (reference sequence). After removal of 6 bases from V and 7 bases from J, the junction contained 4 bases not matched to a gene. CDR3 bases: TGTGCCAGCAACTGGGGACTAGCGGGAAATGAGCAGTTCTTC. Protein: CASNWGLAGNEQFF.

This chain connects TRBV7-7 to TRBJ2-2, with 9 nucleotides matching TRBD1. V lost 5 bases and J lost 6; bases outside the gene matches: 7. Germline V gene sequence: CDR1 SSHAT, CDR2 FNYEAQ (reference sequence). The CDR3 has 15 amino acids. The CDR3 bases are TGTGCCAGCAGCCCCCGCGGGACAGGGTCCGGGGAGCTGTTTTTT. This gives the protein CASSPRGTGSGELFF.

The count of this clone is one. This sequence joins TRBV10-3 and TRBJ2-7, with 8 bases aligning to TRBD1. Germline V gene data show CDR1 as ENHRY and CDR2 as SYGVKD. CDR3 length: 14 amino acids. The V and J ends lost 6 bases and 6 bases, in that order; junction bases with no gene match: 10. CDR3 residues: CAIRRTGSGTEQYF. The CDR3 DNA reads TGTGCCATCAGAAGGACAGGGTCGGGTACCGAGCAGTACTTC.

Only a few counts were recorded for this clone. The V call is TRBV11-1, the J call TRBJ2-6; 7 bases match TRBD1. The germline CDR1 and CDR2 sequences are SGHAT and FQDESV (reference sequence). After removal of 0 bases from V and 4 bases from J, the junction contained 3 bases not matched to a gene. The CDR3 loop spans 16 amino acids. CDR3 protein: CASSLAGGKGANVLTF. In DNA form, the CDR3 reads TGTGCCAGCAGCTTAGCAGGGGGCAAAGGGGCCAACGTCCTGACTTTC.